This TCR beta chain was recovered during a study of cytomegalovirus exposure and HLA in healthy donors. Study-wide results and caveats: In vitro experiments confirmed that a few CMV-associated chains were specific for CMV antigens.

On this clone itself: Its matching antigen is unknown.

Sequencing was performed with immunoSEQ multiplex PCR; in TCRdb, only in-frame clones are kept and a portion is missing. The table lists some 77,000 clones, 94% of them singletons, with around 1.5% in the top ten. Germline loops: CDR1 MDHEN, CDR2 SYDVKM. The CDR3 covers 11 residues. V lost 3 bases and J lost 11, with 10 bases in between. The V call is TRBV28, the J call TRBJ1-1; D not certain. This TCR was sampled from a man aged 18 to 30 in good health and CMV-seropositive. Sequencing used PBMCs. The DNA of the CDR3 is TGTGCCAGCAGTTTCCTGGGGAGGGCTTTCTTT. Protein sequence: CASSFLGRAFF.